Listed below are T cell receptor beta chains from one sample, sequenced in a study of blood T cell repertoires in COVID-19. The protocol was immunoSEQ multiplex PCR, while the TCRdb copy is restricted to in-frame clones and leaves out a portion. Of about 200,000 clones in the sample, around 94% are singletons; the top ten hold 0.76%. The sample taken for sequencing was peripheral blood. These receptor sequences come from a young man with COVID-19, enrolled during active disease. CDR3s include the opening cysteine and the closing phenylalanine or tryptophan. The D gene is left open where the match is weak. The size of a clone is reported for some rows only, either as once, few or many, or as a class for expanded clones.

cdr3_nt cdr3_aa v_call d_call clone_size j_call cdr3_length
TGTGCCAGCAGCCCCAACAGGCGCCAGCCCCAGCATTTT CASSPNRRQPQHF TRBV4-2 . . TRBJ1-5 13
TGTGCCAGCAGCATAGACAGGGGGGGCAATGAGCAGTTCTTC CASSIDRGGNEQFF TRBV9 TRBD1 . TRBJ2-1 14
TGTGCCAGCAGCTCCGCGGGGGGGCTAGCCCAAGAGACCCAGTACTTC CASSSAGGLAQETQYF TRBV11-3 TRBD2 . TRBJ2-5 16
TGTGCCAGCAGCCAAGATAGGGGGCCCGAAGCTTTCTTT CASSQDRGPEAFF TRBV3-1/TRBV3-2 TRBD1 . TRBJ1-1 13
TGTGCCAGCAGTGCTCGAGGACAGGGGTACAATGAGCAGTTCTTC CASSARGQGYNEQFF TRBV25-1 TRBD1 . TRBJ2-1 15
TGTGCCACCAGTGATCCCCGGTCACAGGGGGCAACAGATACGCAGTATTTT CATSDPRSQGATDTQYF TRBV24-1 TRBD1 once TRBJ2-3 17
TGTGCCAGCAGCTTAGCCGGGGTGAACACTGAAGCTTTCTTT CASSLAGVNTEAFF TRBV7-9 . . TRBJ1-1 14
TGTGCCAGCAGCGTGAGCTCCTACGAGCAGTACTTC CASSVSSYEQYF TRBV9 . . TRBJ2-7 12
TGTGCCAGCAGCGTAGGACAGTTTAATGAAAAACTGTTTTTT CASSVGQFNEKLFF TRBV9 . . TRBJ1-4 14
TGCGCCAGCAGCTCCCAGAGGGGGGGCGCGGATGAAAAACTGTTTTTT CASSSQRGGADEKLFF TRBV5-1 . . TRBJ1-4 16
TGTGCCAGCAGACTGAGTAGCGGGGGGGCCAATGAGCAGTTCTTC CASRLSSGGANEQFF TRBV2 TRBD2 . TRBJ2-1 15
TGTGCCAGCAGTTCCCGTAGCAATCAGCCCCAGCATTTT CASSSRSNQPQHF TRBV12-3/TRBV12-4 . . TRBJ1-5 13
TGTGCCAGCAGCTTATGGCAGGGGATGACTGGCTACACCTTC CASSLWQGMTGYTF TRBV7-9 . . TRBJ1-2 14
TGTGCCAGCAGCGAGACGGTAACAGGGGCTACTAACTATGGCTACACCTTC CASSETVTGATNYGYTF TRBV9 TRBD1 . TRBJ1-2 17
TGTGCCAGTAGTTTCGGGGACAGGTTTTCCAAGAGTGAAAAACTGTTTTTT CASSFGDRFSKSEKLFF TRBV19 TRBD1 . TRBJ1-4 17
TGTGCCAGCGGAACCAGGGGGCAGGGAGATACGCAGTATTTT CASGTRGQGDTQYF TRBV9 TRBD1 . TRBJ2-3 14
TGTGCCAGCAGTTCTCCCACAATATGGACAGGAACGGATTATGGCTACACCTTC CASSSPTIWTGTDYGYTF TRBV2 TRBD1 . TRBJ1-2 18
TGTGCCAGCAGTTACTCGTATATGGCTAGCACAGATACGCAGTATTTT CASSYSYMASTDTQYF TRBV6-5 . . TRBJ2-3 16
TGTGCCAGTAGTACTTCCAGGGGGAACTATGGCTACACCTTC CASSTSRGNYGYTF TRBV19 TRBD1 . TRBJ1-2 14
TGTGCCAGCAGCTTAGCGGGGGAGCAGTACTTC CASSLAGEQYF TRBV11-3 . . TRBJ2-7 11
TGTGCCAGCAGACGGACAGGGGGAGAGACCCAGTACTTC CASRRTGGETQYF TRBV2 TRBD1 . TRBJ2-5 13
TGTGCCAGCAGTCCTTCGACTTTTGGCTACACCTTC CASSPSTFGYTF TRBV2 . . TRBJ1-2 12
TGTGCCAGCAGCTTAGTGGGAGGCTCGGGCACAGATACGCAGTATTTT CASSLVGGSGTDTQYF TRBV11-3 . once TRBJ2-3 16
TGTGCCTGGGGGCTCAAGGCGGCGAACACCATATATTTT CAWGLKAANTIYF TRBV30 . . TRBJ1-3 13
TGTGCCAGCAGCCCAGGGCCCGGGGGGGAGCAGTACTTC CASSPGPGGEQYF TRBV11-2 TRBD2 . TRBJ2-7 13
TGTGCCAGCAGCCCCAGCGGACCCCTTGGCAATCAGCCCCAGCATTTT CASSPSGPLGNQPQHF TRBV3-1/TRBV3-2 . . TRBJ1-5 16
TGTGCCAGCAGTTTCCAGGGATTGTCGAACACTGAAGCTTTCTTT CASSFQGLSNTEAFF TRBV6-5 . . TRBJ1-1 15
TGTGCCAGCAGCCGGGGACAGGCTGGCAATCAGCCCCAGCATTTT CASSRGQAGNQPQHF TRBV5-5 TRBD1 . TRBJ1-5 15
TGTGCCAGTAGTATCAGCGCAGATACGCAGTATTTT CASSISADTQYF TRBV19 . . TRBJ2-3 12
TGTGCCAGCAGTGAGAACCGGGGTCAGCCCCAGCATTTT CASSENRGQPQHF TRBV6-1 . once TRBJ1-5 13
TGTGCCAGCAGTGAAGTGGGAAGGGGTTACGAGCAGTACTTC CASSEVGRGYEQYF TRBV2 . once TRBJ2-7 14
TGTGCCAGCATTCTCCGACAGGGGCTCTATGGCTACACCTTC CASILRQGLYGYTF TRBV6-6 TRBD1 . TRBJ1-2 14
TGTGCCAGCATATTTGTAGGGGAAGAGACCCAGTACTTC CASIFVGEETQYF TRBV6-4 . . TRBJ2-5 13
TGCGCCAGCAGAAAACAGGGGGCCGACACTGAAGCTTTCTTT CASRKQGADTEAFF TRBV5-1 TRBD1 . TRBJ1-1 14
TGTGCCAGCAGCGTAGGTAGCGGCTCCTACAATGAGCAGTTCTTC CASSVGSGSYNEQFF TRBV9 . . TRBJ2-1 15
TGCGCCAGCAGCCAAGAGGGACAGGGGGGATATGGCTACACCTTC CASSQEGQGGYGYTF TRBV4-1 TRBD1 . TRBJ1-2 15
TGTGCCAGCAGCTTACCTGGGACAGGAAGGAACACTGAAGCTTTCTTT CASSLPGTGRNTEAFF TRBV7-9 TRBD1 . TRBJ1-1 16
TGTGCCAGCAGTACCCCCCGGAGGGGGCCTGGGGCCAACGTCCTGACTTTC CASSTPRRGPGANVLTF TRBV6-8 . . TRBJ2-6 17
TGTGCCAGCAGCCCCCTCGCGGGTCTAAACACCGGGGAGCTGTTTTTT CASSPLAGLNTGELFF TRBV7-3 . . TRBJ2-2 16
TGTGCCAGCAGCCAAGTTACAGGGGGGGAGGAGACCCAGTACTTC CASSQVTGGEETQYF TRBV4-2 . . TRBJ2-5 15
TGTGCCAGCAGCTCTCGGGAGGCTGGGAACATTCAGTACTTC CASSSREAGNIQYF TRBV11-3 TRBD2 . TRBJ2-4 14
TGTGCCAGCAGGCCTGAGACAGGCCGTTCCTACGAGCAGTACTTC CASRPETGRSYEQYF TRBV2 . . TRBJ2-7 15
TGTGCCAGCAGTGAGGGAACGGGGGGCCCCTACAATGAGCAGTTCTTC CASSEGTGGPYNEQFF TRBV6-1 . once TRBJ2-1 16
TGTGCCAGCTCACCACCGACGGGACTGAGCTCTGGGGCCAACGTCCTGACTTTC CASSPPTGLSSGANVLTF TRBV18 . once TRBJ2-6 18
TGTGCCAGCAGCTCCAGCCCAGGGACTAGCGATAACAATGAGCAGTTCTTC CASSSSPGTSDNNEQFF TRBV7-9 TRBD2 . TRBJ2-1 17
TGTGCCAGCAGTGTCAGACATTATAATTCACCCCTCCACTTT CASSVRHYNSPLHF TRBV25-1 . . TRBJ1-6 14
TGTGCCAGTCGTCGGGACACCAATCAGCCCCAGCATTTT CASRRDTNQPQHF TRBV19 . . TRBJ1-5 13
TGCGCCAGCAGCTCCGGGACAGAAGGAAACACCATATATTTT CASSSGTEGNTIYF TRBV5-1 TRBD1 once TRBJ1-3 14
TGTGCCAGTAGTATTAGACGGGGTTATAATTCACCCCTCCACTTT CASSIRRGYNSPLHF TRBV19 . . TRBJ1-6 15
TGTGCCAGTAGTATATACCCGACCGGGACAGAAAGGGCTAGCAATCAGCCCCAGCATTTT CASSIYPTGTERASNQPQHF TRBV19 TRBD1 . TRBJ1-5 20
TGTGCCAGCAGTGAAGGACTAGCGGGGGGGAACATTCAGTACTTC CASSEGLAGGNIQYF TRBV2 TRBD2 . TRBJ2-4 15
TGCGCCAGCGGGAGTAACGCTGAAGCTTTCTTT CASGSNAEAFF TRBV10-2 . . TRBJ1-1 11
TGTGCCTGGAGTGTACAGGGACAGGGGGCAGGAAACACCATATATTTT CAWSVQGQGAGNTIYF TRBV30 TRBD1 . TRBJ1-3 16
TGTGCCAGTAGTATAGGGCCCACGGGGTACACTGAAGCTTTCTTT CASSIGPTGYTEAFF TRBV19 . . TRBJ1-1 15
TGTGCCTGGAGCGTTGGGCAGGGAAACACCATATATTTT CAWSVGQGNTIYF TRBV30 . . TRBJ1-3 13